The 26 T cell receptor beta chains in this list originate from one sample, sequenced in a study of Graves' ophthalmopathy and Graves' hyperthyroidism. Amplification of TCR beta CDR3 regions used RNA transcripts. RT-PCR with HTBI primers came first, then second-round multiplex PCR. TCRdb passed the multiplex PCR reads through MiXCR, listing each CDR3 protein once. The sample includes about 150,000 distinct CDR3 sequences, approximately 40% of them seen just once. Material: peripheral blood. Every receptor here comes from a woman aged 40 to 55 with Graves' ophthalmopathy.

This clonotype was recorded a few times. The chain couples TRBV24-1 to TRBJ1-1; no clear D gene. V dropped 4 bases and J dropped 6 bases, with 17 bases sitting between them. The CDR3 has 15 residues. Germline V lookup: CDR1 KGHDR, CDR2 SFDVKD. The CDR3 loop is CATSEPQWEWAEAFF. The CDR3 coding sequence is TGTGCCACCAGTGAGCCACAGTGGGAATGGGCTGAAGCTTTCTTT.

This clonotype has a count of ten or more. The J gene is TRBJ2-7, the V gene TRBV6-2 or TRBV6-3; no clear D gene. Germline-derived CDR1 and CDR2 are MNHEY and SVGEGT. With 9 bases removed from V and 6 bases from J, the gap between germline ends came to 15 bases. This CDR3 comprises 12 residues. The CDR3 loop reads CASSHTKGEQYF. In DNA form, the CDR3 reads TGTGCCAGTTCCCATACAAAGGGCGAGCAGTACTTC.

This clonotype was recorded many times. The J gene is TRBJ1-3, the V gene TRBV11-2, with D perhaps matching TRBD1 (5 bases). CDR1 is SGHAT and CDR2 is FQNNGV in the germline V gene. The CDR3 loop spans 16 amino acids. Trimming removed 2 bases at V and 0 bases at J, with 11 bases between. CDR3 protein: CASSLQGSFSGNTIYF. As DNA, the CDR3 is TGTGCCAGCAGCTTACAGGGCTCCTTCTCTGGAAACACCATATATTTT.

The DNA of the CDR3 is TGTGCCAGCAGCTTAGTGCCCCAGGGGGCCTACGAGCAGTACTTC. This codes for CASSLVPQGAYEQYF. This chain connects TRBV7-6 to TRBJ2-7, with 7 bases matching TRBD1. Germline V gene sequence: CDR1 SGHVS, CDR2 FNYEAQ. CDR3 size: 15 residues. V lost 1 base to trimming and J lost 2 bases; unmatched junction nucleotides: 5.

This clonotype showed up many times. This sequence joins TRBV28 and TRBJ2-5; either TRBD1 or TRBD2 may supply D (5 bases each). Trimming left V 7 bases short and J 4 bases short, with 16 bases between. CDR1 is MDHEN and CDR2 is SYDVKM in the germline V gene. The CDR3 consists of 14 residues. The CDR3 loop is CASTKRGGRETQYF. The DNA of the CDR3 is TGTGCCAGCACCAAGAGGGGCGGGCGAGAGACCCAGTACTTC. The full variable domain, completed using reference TRBV28 and TRBJ2-5, is DVKVTQSSRYLVKRTGEKVFLECVQDMDHENMFWYRQDPGLGLRLIYFSYDVKMKEKGDIPEGYSVSREKKERFSLILESASTNQTSMYLCASTKRGGRETQYFGPGTRLLVL.

The chain is built from TRBV12-3 or TRBV12-4 and TRBJ2-2; D perhaps matches TRBD1 (6 bases). The CDR3 covers 14 residues. V was trimmed by 6 bases and J by 3 bases, leaving 11 bases between them. CDR3: CASRSQGHTGELFF. The DNA for the CDR3 is TGTGCCAGCAGATCTCAGGGGCACACCGGGGAGCTGTTTTTT.

This clonotype was observed at least ten times. The chain recombines TRBV7-3 with TRBJ2-5; TRBD1 matches at 10 bases. The CDR3 covers 15 residues. V was clipped by 6 bases and J by 5 bases; unmatched bases: 9. Germline loops: CDR1 SGHTA, CDR2 FQGTGA. The CDR3 DNA reads TGTGCCAGCAGTATGACAGGGGGCTCCCGGGAGACCCAGTACTTC. This sequence encodes CASSMTGGSRETQYF.

There are many counts of this clonotype. The J gene is TRBJ2-7, the V gene TRBV13; 11 positions match TRBD2. The CDR3 extends over 15 amino acids. V shed 5 bases and J 2 bases; nucleotides not matched to a gene: 5. CDR1 and CDR2 from the germline V gene are PRHDT and FYEKMQ (reference sequence). CDR3 nucleotide sequence: TGTGCCAGCAGCCGGACTAGCGGGCGACCCTACGAGCAGTACTTC. Amino acids: CASSRTSGRPYEQYF.

Ten or more counts support this clonotype. The V gene is TRBV9, the J gene TRBJ2-5, with D perhaps matching TRBD2 (5 bases). Between the trimmed V and J ends, which lost 4 bases and 7 bases, there was a span of 17 bases. The CDR3 length is 14 residues. Germline assignment: CDR1 SGDLS and CDR2 YYNGEE. The CDR3 reads CASSFSSGSGTQYF. CDR3 bases: TGTGCCAGCAGCTTTTCGTCGGGGTCGGGGACCCAGTACTTC.

The chain carries TRBV15 and TRBJ2-7, with a tentative D call TRBD2 (5 bases). Germline lookup yields CDR1 LNHNV and CDR2 YYDKDF (reference sequence). CDR3 length: 12 amino acids. V was shortened by 0 bases and J by 6 bases, with 6 bases between the two germline ends. CDR3 in amino acids: CATSRDSGEQYF. DNA for the CDR3: TGTGCCACCAGCAGAGACAGCGGCGAGCAGTACTTC.

This clonotype was counted at least ten times. V usage is TRBV7-9 and J usage is TRBJ1-5, with TRBD1 matching 10 bases. Per germline, CDR1 SEHNR and CDR2 FQNEAQ (reference sequence). J lost 5 bases, V lost 6 bases, and 1 base had no gene match. This CDR3 has 13 residues. The CDR3 DNA is TGTGCCAGCAGTGGGACAGGGGATCAGCCCCAGCATTTT. It encodes CASSGTGDQPQHF.

The chain carries TRBV29-1 and TRBJ1-2; no definite D call. CDR1 and CDR2 from the germline V gene are SQVTM and ANQGSEA. Trimming stripped 4 bases from V and 4 bases from J, with 16 bases between. The CDR3 spans 14 residues. The CDR3 loop is CSVGKGEATYGYTF. The CDR3, as DNA: TGCAGCGTTGGAAAGGGCGAAGCGACCTATGGCTACACCTTC.

The chain uses TRBV6-2 or TRBV6-3 and TRBJ1-5; the D gene is possibly TRBD1 (5 bases). This CDR3 is 15 amino acids long. Between the trimmed V and J ends, which lost 2 bases and 3 bases, there was a span of 11 bases. Germline CDR1 and CDR2: MNHEY and SVGEGT. CDR3 sequence (DNA): TGTGCCAGCAGTTACGGCGCAGGGAACAATCAGCCCCAGCATTTT. Translating gives CASSYGAGNNQPQHF.

This clonotype was seen a few times. The chain recombines TRBV20-1 with TRBJ1-1; maybe TRBD1 (6 bases). Deletions cut 6 bases from V and 0 bases from J, with 14 bases between. This CDR3 is 14 amino acids long. From germline, CDR1 is DFQATT and CDR2 SNEGSKA (reference sequence). The CDR3 coding sequence is TGCAGTGCCACCCGGACAGCTATGAACACTGAAGCTTTCTTT. Translation gives CSATRTAMNTEAFF.

DNA for the CDR3: TGTGCCAGCAGCAAAACCTCCGGGACTAGCGTATACGAGCAGTACTTC. It is translated as CASSKTSGTSVYEQYF. The chain has TRBV5-4 and TRBJ2-7; 10 bases match TRBD2. Trimming cost V 4 bases and J 4 bases; bases outside gene matches: 11. The CDR3 extends over 16 amino acids. Germline CDR1 and CDR2: SGHNT and YYREEE (reference sequence).

The chain joins TRBV27 to TRBJ2-7; D remains unclear. Trimming removed 4 bases from V and 5 bases from J, with 9 bases in between. The CDR3 is 12 amino acids. Per germline, CDR1 MNHEY and CDR2 SMNVEV (reference sequence). Here the CDR3 reads CASSYGYDEQYF. DNA for the CDR3: TGTGCCAGCAGTTATGGCTACGACGAGCAGTACTTC.

The chain is built from TRBV6-2 or TRBV6-3 and TRBJ2-2; D call uncertain. V was cut by 8 bases and J by 3 bases, with 7 bases left in between. The CDR3 totals 12 residues. Germline CDR1 MNHEY, CDR2 SVGEGT. The CDR3 here is CASQSDTGELFF. Written as DNA, the CDR3 is TGTGCCAGCCAATCAGACACCGGGGAGCTGTTTTTT.

The table lists this clonotype with many counts. The chain has TRBV3-1 and TRBJ2-5; possibly TRBD1 for D (5 bases). Trimming took 2 bases from V and 7 from J, leaving 20 bases between them. The CDR3 extends over 16 amino acids. Germline assignment: CDR1 LGHDT and CDR2 YNNKEL (reference sequence). CDR3 sequence reads: CASSQRGYGVGGTQYF. CDR3 nucleotide sequence: TGTGCCAGCAGCCAAAGGGGCTACGGCGTAGGTGGGACCCAGTACTTC.

The chain carries TRBV11-1 and TRBJ2-7; 7 bases line up with TRBD1. The CDR3 runs 15 residues. Losses at the gene ends were 1 base for V and 3 bases for J; bases not matched to a gene: 6. The germline CDR1 and CDR2 sequences are SGHAT and FQDESV (reference sequence). In DNA form, the CDR3 reads TGTGCCAGCAGCTTAGAACTTCAGGGGGACTACGAGCAGTACTTC. Translating it yields CASSLELQGDYEQYF.

There are many counts of this clonotype. The chain joins TRBV28 to TRBJ1-2; TRBD1 aligns across 9 bases. The CDR3 totals 14 residues. The germline V gene has CDR1 MDHEN and CDR2 SYDVKM. V trimming: 6 bases; J trimming: 6 bases; junction bases outside the gene matches: 8. As DNA, the CDR3 is TGTGCCAGCAGCCGAGGACAGGGGAGGGATGGCTACACCTTC. This translates into CASSRGQGRDGYTF.

CDR3 protein: CASSRDRGTEAFF. For the CDR3, the DNA is TGTGCCAGCAGCCGGGACAGGGGAACTGAAGCTTTCTTT. This sequence joins TRBV7-2 and TRBJ1-1, with 10 positions matching TRBD1. Germline CDR1 is SGHTA and CDR2 is FQGNSA. The CDR3 is 13 amino acids. Trimming cost V 5 bases and J 5 bases; bases outside gene matches: 2. Supplemented by reference TRBV7-2 and TRBJ1-1, the full variable domain reads GAGVSQSPSNKVTEKGKDVELRCDPISGHTALYWYRQSLGQGLEFLIYFQGNSAPDKSGLPSDRFSAERTGGSVSTLTIQRTQQEDSAVYLCASSRDRGTEAFFGQGTRLTVV.

This clonotype showed up just once. The V call is TRBV7-2, the J call TRBJ2-5; tentative D call: TRBD1 (6 bases). The CDR3 length is 14 residues. Germline V CDR1 and CDR2: SGHTA, FQGNSA. The V end was cut by 4 bases, the J end by 3 bases, with 12 bases between. The CDR3 DNA follows: TGTGCCAGCAGCTCTACCCCAGGGGAAGAGACCCAGTACTTC. This sequence encodes CASSSTPGEETQYF. Looking up the rest from reference TRBV7-2 and TRBJ2-5 gives the full variable domain: GAGVSQSPSNKVTEKGKDVELRCDPISGHTALYWYRQSLGQGLEFLIYFQGNSAPDKSGLPSDRFSAERTGGSVSTLTIQRTQQEDSAVYLCASSSTPGEETQYFGPGTRLLVL.

The chain joins TRBV6-9 to TRBJ1-3; D ambiguous. V was clipped by 5 bases and J by 4 bases, with 12 bases between them. CDR3 size: 14 residues. CDR1 and CDR2 (germline): MNHGY, SVAAGI. CDR3 sequence: CASSVGGRGNTIYF. Here the CDR3 DNA reads TGTGCCAGCAGTGTTGGAGGTCGGGGAAACACCATATATTTT.

This clonotype was counted ten times or more. The chain uses TRBV19 and TRBJ1-2, with D hard to call. The length of the CDR3 is 14 residues. The ends were cut back, 3 bases at V and 4 bases at J, with 12 bases in the middle. The germline V gene encodes CDR1 LNHDA and CDR2 SQIVND (reference sequence). In DNA, the CDR3 is TGTGCCAGTAGTATGGAGGGCGCAGGCTATGGCTACACCTTC. This codes for CASSMEGAGYGYTF.

This clonotype was detected many times. The chain combines TRBV20-1 with TRBJ1-6; D uncertain. This CDR3 is 12 amino acids long. Germline V gene sequence: CDR1 DFQATT, CDR2 SNEGSKA (reference sequence). V was clipped by 5 bases and J by 7 bases, with 9 bases between them. The CDR3 here is CSASHGNSPLHF. The CDR3, as DNA: TGCAGTGCTTCTCACGGGAATTCACCCCTCCACTTT.

This clonotype came up many times. V gene TRBV30 combines with J gene TRBJ2-7, with D perhaps TRBD1 (5 bases). Trimming took off 5 bases at V and 2 bases at J, with 7 bases between the two ends. In germline, CDR1 is GTSNPN, CDR2 SVGIG (reference sequence). The CDR3 has 11 residues. CDR3 loop: CAWGATYEQYF. DNA of the CDR3: TGTGCCTGGGGGGCCACCTACGAGCAGTACTTC.